A selection of T cell receptor beta chains follows, all from one sample in a study of blood T cell repertoires in COVID-19. The table came from immunoSEQ multiplex PCR; TCRdb's copy has only in-frame clones and leaves some out. The table records fewer than 500,000 clones, around 90% of them present only once. Sequenced sample: PBMCs or T cells enriched from blood (not recorded which). The origin of the receptors is a woman aged 18-35 years who had recovered from COVID-19. The CDR3 runs from the conserved cysteine through the conserved F or W. The D gene is left open where the match is weak. Size values are once, few and many counts, or a class for expanded clones, and some rows have none.

TRBD1	TRBJ1-2	once	TRBV18	CASSPAGQGDYGYTF	TGTGCCAGCTCACCTGCGGGACAGGGAGACTATGGCTACACCTTC
TRBD1	TRBJ2-7	-	TRBV2	CAGGTTGGYEQYF	TGTGCCGGAGGCACCACAGGGGGCTACGAGCAGTACTTC
-	TRBJ2-2	-	TRBV21-1	CASHRQGRPFANTGELFF	TGTGCCAGCCACCGACAGGGCCGGCCGTTCGCGAACACCGGGGAGCTGTTTTTT
TRBD1	TRBJ2-1	-	TRBV28	CASRSRGTGSHEQFF	TGTGCCAGCAGGTCCCGTGGGACAGGCTCGCATGAGCAGTTCTTC
-	TRBJ2-7	-	TRBV3-1/TRBV3-2	CASSQRGEQYF	TGTGCCAGCAGCCAAAGGGGCGAGCAGTACTTC
-	TRBJ2-1	-	TRBV29-1	CSVSRGDEQFF	TGCAGCGTTAGCAGGGGTGATGAGCAGTTCTTC
-	TRBJ1-2	-	TRBV28	CASSLIGDYGYTF	TGTGCCAGCAGTTTAATCGGGGACTATGGCTACACCTTC
-	TRBJ2-3	few	TRBV18	CASSPGRTTDTQYF	TGTGCCAGCTCACCTGGGCGGACTACAGATACGCAGTATTTT
-	TRBJ2-7	-	TRBV10-3	CAIRVGTPPRGQYF	TGTGCCATCAGGGTAGGGACACCTCCGCGCGGGCAGTACTTC
-	TRBJ1-5	-	TRBV5-6	CASSLAEGPQHF	TGTGCCAGCAGCTTGGCCGAGGGTCCCCAGCATTTT
TRBD1	TRBJ1-2	-	TRBV7-2	CASSLGQGENYGYTF	TGTGCCAGCAGCTTAGGACAGGGGGAAAACTATGGCTACACCTTC
-	TRBJ1-1	-	TRBV7-6	CASSLAHSFEAFF	TGTGCCAGCAGCTTAGCGCACAGTTTCGAAGCTTTCTTT
TRBD1	TRBJ2-2	-	TRBV24-1	CATSVGGQGYYTGELFF	TGTGCCACCAGTGTTGGGGGACAGGGTTACTACACCGGGGAGCTGTTTTTT
-	TRBJ1-1	-	TRBV5-4	CASSLGHTEAFF	TGTGCCAGCAGCTTGGGGCACACTGAAGCTTTCTTT
TRBD1	TRBJ1-1	-	TRBV6-2/TRBV6-3	CASSYPGGGTEAFF	TGTGCCAGCAGTTACCCAGGGGGAGGAACTGAAGCTTTCTTT
-	TRBJ1-1	once	TRBV6-5	CASSHPTENTEAFF	TGTGCCAGCAGCCATCCGACAGAGAACACTGAAGCTTTCTTT
-	TRBJ1-5	-	TRBV6-1	CASSELVDGASQPQHF	TGTGCCAGCAGTGAATTAGTGGATGGGGCAAGTCAGCCCCAGCATTTT
TRBD1	TRBJ1-2	few	TRBV5-1	CASSLNTGGYGYTF	TGCGCCAGCAGCTTGAATACAGGGGGCTATGGCTACACCTTC
TRBD1	TRBJ1-2	-	TRBV5-1	CASSNGGTGAWDYGYTF	TGCGCCAGCAGCAATGGCGGGACAGGGGCGTGGGACTATGGCTACACCTTC
TRBD2	TRBJ2-1	-	TRBV5-4	CASSPPGGREQFF	TGTGCCAGCAGCCCACCGGGGGGGAGGGAGCAGTTCTTC
-	TRBJ1-2	few	TRBV28	CASRGMDRFYGYTF	TGTGCCAGCAGAGGGATGGACAGATTCTATGGCTACACCTTC
TRBD1	TRBJ1-2	-	TRBV2	CASSTGTGGGYTF	TGTGCCAGCAGTACCGGGACAGGGGGTGGCTACACCTTC
-	TRBJ2-5	-	TRBV12-5	CASGLVSSVTPKVETQYF	TGTGCTAGTGGTTTGGTAAGTTCAGTGACACCAAAAGTTGAGACCCAGTACTTC
-	TRBJ1-2	-	TRBV5-1	CASSFSRDGYTF	TGCGCCAGCAGCTTTTCCAGGGATGGCTACACCTTC
-	TRBJ2-7	-	TRBV7-8	CASSSAYEQYF	TGTGCCAGCAGCTCCGCCTACGAGCAGTACTTC
TRBD1	TRBJ2-6	-	TRBV2	CASSALGTGGYPGANVLTF	TGTGCCAGCAGCGCCCTAGGGACAGGGGGTTACCCTGGGGCCAACGTCCTGACTTTC
TRBD1	TRBJ1-3	-	TRBV4-1	CASSTGAGNTIYF	TGCGCCAGCAGTACAGGGGCTGGAAACACCATATATTTT
-	TRBJ2-3	-	TRBV6-5	CASSLDPGLDTQYF	TGTGCCAGCAGCCTAGATCCCGGCCTAGATACGCAGTATTTT
-	TRBJ1-6	-	TRBV6-1	CASSETGLSNSPLHF	TGTGCCAGCAGTGAAACAGGTTTAAGTAATTCACCCCTCCACTTT
-	TRBJ2-7	once	TRBV27	CASSWALTYEQYF	TGTGCCAGCAGTTGGGCCCTTACCTACGAGCAGTACTTC
-	TRBJ2-5	few	TRBV7-2	CASSFKWGGETQYF	TGTGCCAGCAGCTTTAAGTGGGGAGGAGAGACCCAGTACTTC
-	TRBJ1-6	-	TRBV27	CASRPLDSYNSPLHF	TGTGCCAGCAGACCGTTAGACAGCTATAATTCACCCCTCCACTTT
-	TRBJ1-1	-	TRBV2	CASRRYGTEAFF	TGTGCCAGCCGGCGGTACGGCACTGAAGCTTTCTTT
-	TRBJ1-5	once	TRBV28	CASSPGAPRDSGQPQHF	TGTGCCAGCAGTCCTGGGGCCCCCAGGGACTCTGGGCAGCCCCAGCATTTT
-	TRBJ2-7	-	TRBV7-9	CASSLPRGAYEQYF	TGTGCCAGCAGCTTGCCCCGGGGAGCCTACGAGCAGTACTTC
-	TRBJ1-5	-	TRBV29-1	CSVMTVIGQPQHF	TGCAGCGTTATGACAGTTATTGGACAGCCCCAGCATTTT
-	TRBJ1-1	once	TRBV30	CAWTDGRGNTEAFF	TGTGCCTGGACCGATGGTAGGGGGAACACTGAAGCTTTCTTT
-	TRBJ2-5	-	TRBV10-1	CASSDGETQYF	TGCGCCAGCAGTGACGGGGAGACCCAGTACTTC
TRBD2	TRBJ2-1	-	TRBV5-4	CASSSGQTLAGGTNEQFF	TGTGCCAGCAGCTCGGGACAGACCTTAGCGGGGGGGACCAATGAGCAGTTCTTC
-	TRBJ1-1	-	TRBV19	CASSTTSDRIMNTEAFF	TGTGCCAGTTCCACAACCTCGGACAGAATTATGAACACTGAAGCTTTCTTT
-	TRBJ1-6	few	TRBV11-2	CASSLEALALHF	TGTGCCAGCAGCTTAGAGGCCCTGGCCCTCCACTTT
-	TRBJ1-2	-	TRBV5-5	CASSLIQAGHGYTF	TGTGCCAGCAGCTTGATACAGGCCGGCCATGGCTACACCTTC
TRBD1	TRBJ1-2	-	TRBV3-1/TRBV3-2	CASSQAGTGGGYTF	TGTGCCAGCAGCCAAGCCGGGACAGGGGGTGGCTACACCTTC
-	TRBJ1-4	-	TRBV9	CASSATGANEKLFF	TGTGCCAGCAGCGCGACCGGAGCTAATGAAAAACTGTTTTTT
-	TRBJ2-7	-	TRBV6-5	CASSFPSEQYF	TGTGCCAGCAGTTTCCCTAGCGAGCAGTACTTC
-	TRBJ1-2	-	TRBV5-5	CASSSLQGNYGYTF	TGTGCCAGCAGCTCGTTACAGGGTAACTATGGCTACACCTTC
-	TRBJ1-1	-	TRBV30	CAWSVRGRVITEAFF	TGTGCCTGGAGTGTACGGGGGAGGGTAATAACTGAAGCTTTCTTT
-	TRBJ2-2	-	TRBV4-1	CASSLFHGTGELFF	TGCGCCAGCAGCCTCTTTCACGGCACCGGGGAGCTGTTTTTT
TRBD1	TRBJ1-2	-	TRBV5-1	CASSPGQGAADGYTF	TGCGCCAGCAGTCCGGGACAGGGGGCAGCTGATGGCTACACCTTC
-	TRBJ1-1	-	TRBV3-1/TRBV3-2	CASSPLPGNTEAFF	TGTGCCAGCAGCCCCCTCCCGGGGAACACTGAAGCTTTCTTT
TRBD1	TRBJ1-4	-	TRBV5-1	CASSLGGGANEKLFF	TGCGCCAGCAGCTTAGGAGGGGGCGCTAATGAAAAACTGTTTTTT